A selection of T cell receptor beta chains follows, all from one sample in a study of post-analysis software for immune sequencing data. TCRdb redid the calling of the PCR reads with MiXCR, one entry per CDR3 protein. The sample lists a few hundred thousand distinct CDR3 sequences, around a third occurring once. The sample comprised blood. The receptors derive from a girl aged 10-17 years with multiple sclerosis. Both conserved end residues are part of each CDR3. The D gene is left open where the match is weak. Clone sizes are given selectively: once, few, many, or a class where the clone is expanded.

TGCGCCAGCAGCCGCTCCGGGACAGGGAATGAAAAACTGTTTTTT,CASSRSGTGNEKLFF,TRBV4-1,TRBJ1-4,.,TRBD1
TGTGCCAGCAGCCAAACAGCACGGGGGGAAAAACTGTTTTTT,CASSQTARGEKLFF,TRBV7-9,TRBJ1-4,.,.
TGTGCCAGCAGTGAAGGGGGCGGAGGCTATGGCTACACCTTC,CASSEGGGGYGYTF,TRBV6-1,TRBJ1-2,many,.
TGTGCCAGCAGCCTAACCTCCAACAATGAGCAGTTCTTC,CASSLTSNNEQFF,TRBV7-3,TRBJ2-1,.,.
TGCAGCGTTGCTGTGATAGCGGTTCAAGAGACCCAGTACTTC,CSVAVIAVQETQYF,TRBV29-1,TRBJ2-5,few,.
TGTGCCAGTAGCCAAGACCCGTGGACAGGGAAAGCAGATACGCAGTATTTT,CASSQDPWTGKADTQYF,TRBV3-1,TRBJ2-3,.,TRBD1
TGTGCCAGCAGCTTACATGACAGGAACACTGAAGCTTTCTTT,CASSLHDRNTEAFF,TRBV7-9,TRBJ1-1,.,.
TGTGCCAGCAGGCGGGCAGCCCCCTACGAGCAGTACTTC,CASRRAAPYEQYF,TRBV27,TRBJ2-7,few,.
TGCAGTGCAAGATACAATGAGCAGTTCTTC,CSARYNEQFF,TRBV20-1,TRBJ2-1,.,.
TGCGCCAGCAGCTTGTGGGACAGGGTGAGCCACGAGCAGTACTTC,CASSLWDRVSHEQYF,TRBV5-1,TRBJ2-7,many,TRBD1
TGCAGTGCTAGACAGGGGCCGAGACTCACACCGGAGACCCAGTACTTC,CSARQGPRLTPETQYF,TRBV20-1,TRBJ2-5,.,.
TGTGCCAGCAGCCCCGAAGCTACGCGGGGCGTCGAGACCCAGTACTTC,CASSPEATRGVETQYF,TRBV7-2,TRBJ2-5,.,.
TGTGCCAGCAGCTTAAGAGGGGCAGGGGGGTGGGATGAGCAGTTCTTC,CASSLRGAGGWDEQFF,TRBV7-3,TRBJ2-1,.,.
TGTGCCAGCAGCGGACAGCAAGAGACCCAGTACTTC,CASSGQQETQYF,TRBV28,TRBJ2-5,many,.
TGCGCCAGCGGCCGGGACACAGATACGCAGTATTTT,CASGRDTDTQYF,TRBV10-1,TRBJ2-3,.,.
TGTGCCAGCAGCCCCGGGCGAAGGGAAAAACTGTTTTTT,CASSPGRREKLFF,TRBV28,TRBJ1-4,few,.
TGTGCCACCAGTGATTCTGGGGGCGCCTACAATGAGCAGTTCTTC,CATSDSGGAYNEQFF,TRBV24-1,TRBJ2-1,many,.
TGTGCCAGTAAAGAACTAGCCGCTTACTCCTACGAGCAGTACTTC,CASKELAAYSYEQYF,TRBV6-5,TRBJ2-7,.,.
TGTGCCAGCAGCCAAGATTCCCTTTACGAGCAGTACTTC,CASSQDSLYEQYF,TRBV3-1,TRBJ2-7,.,.
TGCAGTGCTAGTAACACAGGGAAACAAGAGACCCAGTACTTC,CSASNTGKQETQYF,TRBV20-1,TRBJ2-5,few,.
TGTGCCAGCAGTTTAGAGACAGAATGGCATCAGCCCCAGCATTTT,CASSLETEWHQPQHF,TRBV12-3/TRBV12-4,TRBJ1-5,few,.
TGTGCCACCAGCAGAGACAGGGGGCTGGGGTCTGGGGCCAACGTCCTGACTTTC,CATSRDRGLGSGANVLTF,TRBV15,TRBJ2-6,.,TRBD1
TGTGCCAGCAGCTTTCAGCCGGGGGTGGGGAACATTCAGTACTTC,CASSFQPGVGNIQYF,TRBV7-2,TRBJ2-4,few,.
TGCGCCAGCAGCCAAGTAGCGGGGGGGGCCTACAATGAGCAGTTCTTC,CASSQVAGGAYNEQFF,TRBV4-3,TRBJ2-1,many,TRBD2
TGTGCCATCAGCCCAGGCGGGAACACTGAAGCTTTCTTT,CAISPGGNTEAFF,TRBV10-3,TRBJ1-1,few,.
TGCGCCAGCAGCTGGGGGGGTATGAGCTCCTACAATGAGCAGTTCTTC,CASSWGGMSSYNEQFF,TRBV5-1,TRBJ2-1,.,TRBD2
TGTGCCAGCTACCAGGGGAATAATGAAAAACTGTTTTTT,CASYQGNNEKLFF,TRBV5-5,TRBJ1-4,.,.
TGTGCCAGCAGTGACACTAACAGCAGCTATGGCTACACCTTC,CASSDTNSSYGYTF,TRBV6-4,TRBJ1-2,few,.
TGTGCCAGCAGTTTAGGTTACGGCAATCAGCCCCAGCATTTT,CASSLGYGNQPQHF,TRBV12-3/TRBV12-4,TRBJ1-5,.,.
TGTGCCAGCACCCCGGGGCGGCAGAACACCGGGGAGCTGTTTTTT,CASTPGRQNTGELFF,TRBV6-5,TRBJ2-2,.,.
TGTGCCAGCAGCCCGCCTACCGGGACAGGGGTTGAAAAACTGTTTTTT,CASSPPTGTGVEKLFF,TRBV7-9,TRBJ1-4,.,TRBD1
TGTGCCAGCAGTCCGAGGACAGGGTGGGCACTGAACACCGGGGAGCTGTTTTTT,CASSPRTGWALNTGELFF,TRBV27,TRBJ2-2,.,TRBD1
TGTGCCACCAGTGATAACGAGGATTCCGTCCTGACTTTC,CATSDNEDSVLTF,TRBV24-1,TRBJ2-6,few,.
TGTGCCAGCAGCTCCCCGGGACAGGGCAATGAGCAGTTCTTC,CASSSPGQGNEQFF,TRBV11-2,TRBJ2-1,few,TRBD1
TGTGCCAGCAGTTCACTGACAAGGAACTATGGCTACACCTTC,CASSSLTRNYGYTF,TRBV27,TRBJ1-2,few,.
TGTGCCAGCAGTTACGATCGCAGGGGCTCGGAGACCCAGTACTTC,CASSYDRRGSETQYF,TRBV6-5,TRBJ2-5,.,.
TGTGCCAGCAGCTACACAGGGAAGGGGTCACCCCTCCACTTT,CASSYTGKGSPLHF,TRBV7-2,TRBJ1-6,.,.
TGTGCCAGCAGCCGACTAGCGGGGCAAAACATTCAGTACTTC,CASSRLAGQNIQYF,TRBV7-2,TRBJ2-4,once,TRBD2
TGTGCCAGCAGTTTCGAGACCGCCTACGAGCAGTACTTC,CASSFETAYEQYF,TRBV28,TRBJ2-7,.,.
TGTGCCAGCGGCAAGGGGGGTATAGCCTACGAGCAGTACTTC,CASGKGGIAYEQYF,TRBV6-5,TRBJ2-7,few,.
TGCAGCGTGGACCGGGACCGGATTATCGTCGGCACAGATACGCAGTATTTT,CSVDRDRIIVGTDTQYF,TRBV29-1,TRBJ2-3,.,.
TGTGCCAGCAGCCAAGCAGGGGGCCTCACCTACGAGCAGTACTTC,CASSQAGGLTYEQYF,TRBV13,TRBJ2-7,.,TRBD1
TGTGCCAGCAGCGTAGAAGGCTCCTCGCAGCAGTACTTC,CASSVEGSSQQYF,TRBV9,TRBJ2-5,.,.
TGTGCCATCAGTGAGAGGTTAGCGGGGGGGGGTGAGCAGTTCTTC,CAISERLAGGGEQFF,TRBV10-3,TRBJ2-1,few,TRBD2
TGTGCCAGCAGCTTAGCTTGGGGGTCAGGAGAGACCCAGTACTTC,CASSLAWGSGETQYF,TRBV7-6,TRBJ2-5,few,.
TGTGCCAGCAGTCCTCACCCGGGACAGGGGGCTAATTTCTACGAGCAGTACTTC,CASSPHPGQGANFYEQYF,TRBV12-3/TRBV12-4,TRBJ2-7,.,TRBD1
TGTGCCAGCAGCTACACCTATCTGGGAACGCAGTATTTT,CASSYTYLGTQYF,TRBV28,TRBJ2-3,few,.
TGCAGTGCTCTACTAGCGGGAGGGGTCACAGATACGCAGTATTTT,CSALLAGGVTDTQYF,TRBV20-1,TRBJ2-3,.,TRBD2
TGCAGTGCCGACCCTTACGGGACAGGCGAGTATTTT,CSADPYGTGEYF,TRBV20-1,TRBJ2-3,few,TRBD1
TGTGCCAGCAGCCCCCCCCTCGGGGGCCTGCTTGACACAGATACGCAGTATTTT,CASSPPLGGLLDTDTQYF,TRBV7-9,TRBJ2-3,few,.
TGCGCCAGCAGCCAAGAAGAGCTAGCGGGGTCATCCTCCTCCTACGAGCAGTACTTC,CASSQEELAGSSSSYEQYF,TRBV4-1,TRBJ2-7,.,TRBD2
TGCAGTGCAGCCAATGGCGCTGGCTACACCTTC,CSAANGAGYTF,TRBV20-1,TRBJ1-2,.,.
TGCAGTGCTAACAGGGACGGCCCCTACGAGCAGTACTTC,CSANRDGPYEQYF,TRBV20-1,TRBJ2-7,.,.
TGTGCCAGTAGTATAGTCCGGGCTAGCGCGAGGAATGAGCAGTTCTTC,CASSIVRASARNEQFF,TRBV19,TRBJ2-1,few,.
TGTGCCAGCAGCAAAGCCCGGACAGGTAGCGGGTGCCACCCCACAGATACGCAGTATTTT,CASSKARTGSGCHPTDTQYF,TRBV21-1,TRBJ2-3,few,.
TGCAGCGCCCGAGCAGGGGGCCTTTCCTACGAGCAGTACTTC,CSARAGGLSYEQYF,TRBV29-1,TRBJ2-7,.,TRBD1